A selection of T cell receptor beta chains follows, all from one sample in a study of T-cell reconstitution after alpha-beta-depleted transplantation in children. TCRdb passed the PCR reads through MiXCR, listing each CDR3 protein once. This sample yields around 450,000 distinct CDR3 sequences, of which around two fifths are seen a single time; 27% belongs to the top ten. Sample: PBMCs, taken before TCRalphabeta/CD19-depleted stem cell transplant. The source is a girl aged 2-10 years with aplastic anemia, due to receive a stem cell transplant. CDR3s include the opening cysteine and the closing phenylalanine or tryptophan. D genes are given only for firm matches. Rows may omit the clone size; those that give it use once, few, many or a size class.

-,-,TRBV6-1,TRBJ2-5,CASSEAAQETQYF,TGTGCCAGCAGTGAAGCCGCCCAAGAGACCCAGTACTTC
-,-,TRBV6-5,TRBJ1-2,CASSYSETGRGYTF,TGTGCCAGCAGTTACTCGGAAACAGGGAGGGGCTACACCTTC
-,TRBD2,TRBV20-1,TRBJ2-7,CSALGGSRGQYF,TGCAGTGCCCTGGGCGGGAGCCGGGGGCAGTACTTC
-,TRBD2,TRBV7-4,TRBJ2-3,CASSATSASTDTQYF,TGTGCCAGCAGCGCTACTAGCGCAAGCACAGATACGCAGTATTTT
many,TRBD2,TRBV9,TRBJ2-3,CASSSREISDTQYF,TGTGCCAGCTCTTCGCGGGAGATTTCAGATACGCAGTATTTT
few,-,TRBV18,TRBJ2-7,CASSDDSYEQYF,TGTGCCAGCTCCGACGACAGCTACGAGCAGTACTTC
-,-,TRBV28,TRBJ2-1,CASSLGRSLDLYNEQFF,TGTGCCAGCAGTCTGGGCAGGTCCCTAGATTTATACAATGAGCAGTTCTTC
-,-,TRBV29-1,TRBJ2-1,CSVGRALTNEQFF,TGCAGCGTTGGCAGGGCCCTCACGAATGAGCAGTTCTTC
once,TRBD1,TRBV28,TRBJ2-7,CASSLDRGVDYEQYF,TGTGCCAGCAGTTTGGACAGGGGTGTTGACTACGAGCAGTACTTC
-,TRBD1,TRBV28,TRBJ2-1,CASSILRGSEQFF,TGTGCCAGCAGTATCCTCAGGGGGAGTGAGCAGTTCTTC
many,TRBD1,TRBV20-1,TRBJ2-7,CSAAPTGNEQYF,TGCAGTGCCGCCCCGACAGGGAACGAGCAGTACTTC
many,TRBD2,TRBV12-3/TRBV12-4,TRBJ2-7,CASSPGLAGGPMGGEQYF,TGTGCCAGCAGCCCAGGACTAGCGGGAGGGCCTATGGGTGGCGAGCAGTACTTC
-,-,TRBV20-1,TRBJ1-1,CSAQQALNTEAFF,TGCAGTGCCCAACAGGCCCTGAACACTGAAGCTTTCTTT
few,-,TRBV25-1,TRBJ2-5,CASSRPNRTTGRGETQYF,TGTGCCAGCAGTCGACCAAACAGGACTACCGGGAGAGGCGAGACCCAGTACTTC
few,-,TRBV7-8,TRBJ2-7,CASLAREYEQYF,TGTGCCAGCTTAGCCAGGGAGTACGAGCAGTACTTC
few,TRBD1,TRBV2,TRBJ2-1,CASNGGGQGALSSYNEQFF,TGTGCCAGCAATGGGGGGGGACAGGGGGCATTGAGCTCCTACAATGAGCAGTTCTTC
-,TRBD1,TRBV7-8,TRBJ1-4,CASSKTGDGGKLFF,TGTGCCAGCAGCAAGACAGGGGATGGAGGAAAACTGTTTTTT
-,-,TRBV27,TRBJ2-5,CASRDLGGGETQYF,TGTGCCAGCAGGGATTTGGGGGGCGGAGAGACCCAGTACTTC
many,TRBD1,TRBV12-3/TRBV12-4,TRBJ2-7,CASSRQGAQNEQYF,TGTGCCAGCAGCCGACAGGGGGCGCAGAACGAGCAGTACTTC
-,TRBD1,TRBV7-2,TRBJ2-7,CASSSLSGTGSVEQYF,TGTGCCAGCAGCTCACTCTCCGGGACAGGGAGCGTCGAGCAGTACTTC
few,TRBD1,TRBV7-9,TRBJ2-3,CASNPTRQGRGTDTQYF,TGTGCCAGCAATCCCACCAGACAGGGAAGGGGCACAGATACGCAGTATTTT
-,TRBD1,TRBV28,TRBJ2-7,CASSHPGQGNFHYEQYF,TGTGCCAGCAGCCATCCGGGACAGGGTAACTTCCACTACGAGCAGTACTTC
-,TRBD2,TRBV12-3/TRBV12-4,TRBJ2-5,CASSLQGSGGSQETQYF,TGTGCCAGCAGTTTACAGGGGAGCGGGGGATCCCAAGAGACCCAGTACTTC
-,-,TRBV6-5,TRBJ1-3,CASTSGNTIYF,TGTGCCAGCACCTCTGGAAACACCATATATTTT
many,TRBD2,TRBV15,TRBJ2-5,CATTASGTTQETQYF,TGTGCCACCACCGCGTCCGGGACTACCCAAGAGACCCAGTACTTC
-,-,TRBV10-3,TRBJ2-7,CAISKQRDYEQYF,TGTGCCATCAGCAAACAGAGGGATTACGAGCAGTACTTC
-,-,TRBV7-3,TRBJ2-1,CASSARGGDFSEQFF,TGTGCCAGCAGCGCGAGGGGCGGCGACTTCAGTGAGCAGTTCTTC
once,-,TRBV5-1,TRBJ2-7,CASSLANSTDEQYF,TGCGCCAGCAGCTTGGCAAATTCGACTGACGAGCAGTACTTC
once,-,TRBV3-1,TRBJ2-5,CASTPIERQETQYF,TGTGCCAGCACCCCCATTGAGAGACAAGAGACCCAGTACTTC
-,-,TRBV28,TRBJ1-3,CASTFGDLASEGTIYF,TGTGCCAGCACCTTCGGGGATTTGGCGAGCGAGGGCACCATATATTTT
many,-,TRBV29-1,TRBJ2-3,CSVEVGGNTDTQYF,TGCAGCGTTGAAGTCGGCGGGAATACAGATACGCAGTATTTT
-,-,TRBV7-6,TRBJ2-6,CASCLGTTVWANVLTF,TGTGCCAGCTGCTTAGGGACCACGGTCTGGGCCAACGTCCTGACTTTC
-,TRBD2,TRBV5-5,TRBJ2-2,CASSLFTSGRQNTGELFF,TGTGCCAGCAGCTTGTTCACTAGCGGGAGGCAAAACACCGGGGAGCTGTTTTTT
-,-,TRBV30,TRBJ2-1,CAWSRYNEQFF,TGTGCCTGGAGTCGGTATAATGAGCAGTTCTTC
-,-,TRBV6-5,TRBJ2-7,CASSSPGAGEQYF,TGTGCCAGCAGTTCCCCGGGGGCTGGGGAGCAGTACTTC
-,-,TRBV7-9,TRBJ1-4,CASSFGSPREANEKLFF,TGTGCCAGCAGCTTCGGTTCCCCAAGGGAAGCTAATGAAAAACTGTTTTTT
-,TRBD1,TRBV15,TRBJ1-2,CATSTDRGNYGYTF,TGTGCCACCAGCACCGACAGGGGAAACTATGGCTACACCTTC
-,-,TRBV10-2,TRBJ2-2,CASRETGRAGELFF,TGCGCCAGCAGGGAGACAGGGAGGGCCGGGGAGCTGTTTTTT
few,-,TRBV14,TRBJ1-1,CASSQVTRGGITEAFF,TGTGCCAGCAGCCAAGTAACGAGAGGGGGAATCACTGAAGCTTTCTTT
once,-,TRBV2,TRBJ2-5,CASKGGLETQYF,TGTGCCAGCAAGGGGGGCCTAGAGACCCAGTACTTC
few,TRBD2,TRBV10-3,TRBJ2-1,CAISESLAGPNEQFF,TGTGCCATCAGTGAGTCACTAGCGGGACCTAATGAGCAGTTCTTC
many,-,TRBV5-1,TRBJ1-5,CASSLDGNQPQHF,TGCGCCAGCAGCTTGGACGGCAATCAGCCCCAGCATTTT
once,-,TRBV28,TRBJ1-1,CASSLRPGGTEAFF,TGTGCCAGCAGCCTAAGACCCGGGGGCACTGAAGCTTTCTTT
many,-,TRBV12-3/TRBV12-4,TRBJ2-5,CASSLVGARETQYF,TGTGCCAGCAGTTTGGTGGGAGCGAGGGAGACCCAGTACTTC
once,-,TRBV20-1,TRBJ2-1,CSAPDRGHNEQFF,TGCAGTGCTCCCGACCGGGGACACAATGAGCAGTTCTTC
many,-,TRBV4-1,TRBJ1-5,CASSQGQGNQPQHF,TGCGCCAGCAGCCAAGGACAGGGCAATCAGCCCCAGCATTTT
-,-,TRBV5-1,TRBJ2-3,CASSLSWQQKTDTQYF,TGCGCCAGCAGCTTGAGTTGGCAGCAGAAAACAGATACGCAGTATTTT
many,-,TRBV20-1,TRBJ1-4,CSARPYGLRNEKLFF,TGCAGTGCTCGCCCTTACGGACTCCGTAATGAAAAACTGTTTTTT
few,TRBD2,TRBV2,TRBJ2-7,CASSEARASGRNEQYF,TGTGCCAGCAGTGAAGCGCGGGCTAGCGGGAGGAACGAGCAGTACTTC
-,-,TRBV5-1,TRBJ2-7,CASSLGDTLYEQYF,TGCGCCAGCAGCTTGGGGGACACTTTATACGAGCAGTACTTC
many,TRBD2,TRBV2,TRBJ2-5,CASSAWGGSQETQYF,TGTGCCAGCAGTGCCTGGGGGGGTTCTCAAGAGACCCAGTACTTC
-,-,TRBV7-9,TRBJ2-3,CASSLRGLGDTQYF,TGTGCCAGCAGCTTACGCGGGTTAGGGGATACGCAGTATTTT
few,-,TRBV6-1,TRBJ1-6,CASKPGTSSPLHF,TGTGCCAGCAAACCAGGGACTAGCTCACCCCTCCACTTT
-,-,TRBV7-8,TRBJ2-2,CASSLEVPGELFF,TGTGCCAGCAGCTTAGAAGTTCCCGGGGAGCTGTTTTTT
-,-,TRBV7-9,TRBJ1-5,CASSLGQNFQPQHF,TGTGCCAGCAGCTTGGGGCAGAATTTCCAGCCCCAGCATTTT
few,-,TRBV24-1,TRBJ2-5,CATSYPGSETQYF,TGTGCCACCAGTTATCCGGGGAGCGAGACCCAGTACTTC
many,-,TRBV20-1,TRBJ2-3,CSARESSADTQYF,TGCAGTGCCCGAGAGTCTAGCGCAGATACGCAGTATTTT
-,-,TRBV15,TRBJ1-3,CATSRDPRRRASGNTIYF,TGTGCCACCAGCAGAGATCCGAGGAGGAGAGCCTCTGGAAACACCATATATTTT
-,-,TRBV6-1,TRBJ2-7,CASSRGQRTVLEQYF,TGTGCCAGCAGTCGAGGCCAGCGGACGGTCTTGGAGCAGTACTTC
few,-,TRBV20-1,TRBJ2-7,CSAYTPPSSYEQYF,TGCAGTGCTTATACTCCCCCCAGCTCCTACGAGCAGTACTTC